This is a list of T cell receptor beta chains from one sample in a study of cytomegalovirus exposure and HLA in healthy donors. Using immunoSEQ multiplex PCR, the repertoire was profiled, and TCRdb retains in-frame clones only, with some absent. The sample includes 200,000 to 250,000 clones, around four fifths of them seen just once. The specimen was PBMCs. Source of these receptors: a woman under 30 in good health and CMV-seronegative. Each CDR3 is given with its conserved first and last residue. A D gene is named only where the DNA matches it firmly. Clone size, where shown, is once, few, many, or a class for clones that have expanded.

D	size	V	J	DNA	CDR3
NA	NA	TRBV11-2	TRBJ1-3	TGTGCCAGCAGCTTAGGGCCCAGCTCTGGAAACACCATATATTTT	CASSLGPSSGNTIYF
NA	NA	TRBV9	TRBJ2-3	TGTGCCAGCAGCGTAGGGTTGGGGGGGCCCCCAGATACGCAGTATTTT	CASSVGLGGPPDTQYF
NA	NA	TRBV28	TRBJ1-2	TGTGCCAGCAGTTCTACCCCCCATGGCTACACCTTC	CASSSTPHGYTF
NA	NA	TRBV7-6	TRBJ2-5	TGTGCCAGCAGCAACCGGGTTGGGAGGGCCAGGGGAACCCAAGAGACCCAGTACTTC	CASSNRVGRARGTQETQYF
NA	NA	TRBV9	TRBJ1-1	TGTGCCAGCAGCCAGAATCTAGCCACTGAAGCTTTCTTT	CASSQNLATEAFF
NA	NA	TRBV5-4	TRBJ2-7	TGTGCCAGCGGCGACGACAGACACTCCTACGAGCAGTACTTC	CASGDDRHSYEQYF
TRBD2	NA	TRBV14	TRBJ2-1	TGTGCCAGCAGCCATAGGCTAGCGGGGACATACTACAATGAGCAGTTCTTC	CASSHRLAGTYYNEQFF
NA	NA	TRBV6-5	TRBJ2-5	TGTGCCAGCAGTTACGTGGGAGGGACCCAGTACTTC	CASSYVGGTQYF
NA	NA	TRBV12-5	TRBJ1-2	TGTGCTAGTGGTGAAATTAGTTTTAACTATGGCTACACCTTC	CASGEISFNYGYTF
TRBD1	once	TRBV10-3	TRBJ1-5	TGTGCCATCAGTGAGTCTAGGGGACAGGATCAGCCCCAGCATTTT	CAISESRGQDQPQHF
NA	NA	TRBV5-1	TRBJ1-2	TGCGCCAGCAGCTTGGGGATGCAGGGAGTCTATGGCTACACCTTC	CASSLGMQGVYGYTF
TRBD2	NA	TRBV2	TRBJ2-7	TGTGCCAGCAGTTTAGCGGGGGAGTACGAGCAGTACTTC	CASSLAGEYEQYF
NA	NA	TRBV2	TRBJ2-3	TGTGCCAGCAGGGAGGGACCACCCCGTACCAACACAGATACGCAGTATTTT	CASREGPPRTNTDTQYF
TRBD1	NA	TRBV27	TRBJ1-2	TGTGCCAGCAGTCTGGACAGGGGGCTTGGCTACACCTTC	CASSLDRGLGYTF
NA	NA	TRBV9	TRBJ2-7	TGTGCCAGCAGCCCCTCCCCAGGACTGGCCTACGAGCAGTACTTC	CASSPSPGLAYEQYF
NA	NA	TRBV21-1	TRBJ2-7	TGTGCCAGCAGCCCTGGCGGGGAGCCCACGTGGGAGCAGTACTTC	CASSPGGEPTWEQYF
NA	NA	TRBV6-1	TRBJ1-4	TGTGCCAGCAGTGAAAAGGACGGGGGCGGTGAAAAACTGTTTTTT	CASSEKDGGGEKLFF
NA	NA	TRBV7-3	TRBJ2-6	TGTGCCAGCAGCTTAGGGGGAACTGGGGCCAACGTCCTGACTTTC	CASSLGGTGANVLTF
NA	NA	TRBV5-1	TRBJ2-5	TGCGCCAGCAGCTTGGTGGATGGCCAAGAGACCCAGTACTTC	CASSLVDGQETQYF
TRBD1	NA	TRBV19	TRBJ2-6	TGTGCCAGCGCGGACAGGGTTGGGGCCAACGTCCTGACTTTC	CASADRVGANVLTF
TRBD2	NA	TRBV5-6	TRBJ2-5	TGTGCCAGCAGCTTGTGGGGGGCTAGCGGGAGTGGGACCCAGTACTTC	CASSLWGASGSGTQYF
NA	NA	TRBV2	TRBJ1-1	TGTGCCAGCAGTGAAACTCGGTCTACATGGGACACTGAAGCTTTCTTT	CASSETRSTWDTEAFF
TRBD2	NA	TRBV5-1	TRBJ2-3	TGCGCCAGCAGCTTGGTTCAAGCGGGAGACGCAGATACGCAGTATTTT	CASSLVQAGDADTQYF
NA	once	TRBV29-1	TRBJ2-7	TGCAGCGTGGCCGGGACGGAGTCGTACGAGCAGTACTTC	CSVAGTESYEQYF
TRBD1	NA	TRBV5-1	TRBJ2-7	TGCGCCAGCAGCGTTTACAGGGGGCTCGACTACGAGCAGTACTTC	CASSVYRGLDYEQYF
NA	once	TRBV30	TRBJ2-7	TGTGCCTGGAGTGAGGGGGGCGACGAGCAGTACTTC	CAWSEGGDEQYF
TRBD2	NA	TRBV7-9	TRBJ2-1	TGTGCCAGCAGCTCCAGCGGGAGAACCTACAATGAGCAGTTCTTC	CASSSSGRTYNEQFF
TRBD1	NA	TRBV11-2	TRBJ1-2	TGTGCCAGCAGCCCTATCCGACAGGGATTTGGCTACACCTTC	CASSPIRQGFGYTF
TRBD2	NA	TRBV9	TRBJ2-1	TGTGCCAGCAGCTCCCGACTAGCGGGGGGATACAATGAGCAGTTCTTC	CASSSRLAGGYNEQFF
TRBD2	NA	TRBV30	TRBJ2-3	TGTGCCTGGAGTGGGGCTAGCGGATTCACAGATACGCAGTATTTT	CAWSGASGFTDTQYF
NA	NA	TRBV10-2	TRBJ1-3	TGCGCCAGCACACCTGGCCCCGGGCATGGGGGAAACACCATATATTTT	CASTPGPGHGGNTIYF
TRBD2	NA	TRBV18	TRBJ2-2	TGTGCCAGCTCACCGAGAAGGACTAGCGGGGGGAACACCGGGGAGCTGTTTTTT	CASSPRRTSGGNTGELFF
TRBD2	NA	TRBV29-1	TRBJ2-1	TGCAGCGTTGAAGATCTTCGGCGCGGGAGCTCCTACAATGAGCAGTTCTTC	CSVEDLRRGSSYNEQFF
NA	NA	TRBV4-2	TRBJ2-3	TGTGCCAGCAGCCAAGGCAAGGTGGGGCCAGATACGCAGTATTTT	CASSQGKVGPDTQYF
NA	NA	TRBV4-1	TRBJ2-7	TGCGCCAGCAGCCAAGAGGACCGAACTGATTACGAGCAGTACTTC	CASSQEDRTDYEQYF
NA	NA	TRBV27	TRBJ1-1	TGTGCCAGCAACCCGGGGCGCCCGAACACTGAAGCTTTCTTT	CASNPGRPNTEAFF
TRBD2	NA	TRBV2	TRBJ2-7	TGTGCCAGCAGTGTGGGAGGGAGCTCCTACGAGCAGTACTTC	CASSVGGSSYEQYF
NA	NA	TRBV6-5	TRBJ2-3	TGTGCCAGCAGCCCCGGGATGAAGGAAGATACGCAGTATTTT	CASSPGMKEDTQYF
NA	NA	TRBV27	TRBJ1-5	TGTGCCAGCAGTTTATCGAATCGAAGACAGCCCCAGCATTTT	CASSLSNRRQPQHF
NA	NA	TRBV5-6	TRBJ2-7	TGTGCCAGCAGCTTGGTAGGGGATCGGTACGAGCAGTACTTC	CASSLVGDRYEQYF
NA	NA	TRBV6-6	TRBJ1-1	TGTGCCAGCAGCCGGGGGGGCAACACTGAAGCTTTCTTT	CASSRGGNTEAFF
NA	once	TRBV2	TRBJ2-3	TGTGCCAGCAGTGAGGACCGGAATACGCAGTATTTT	CASSEDRNTQYF
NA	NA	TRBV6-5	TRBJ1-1	TGTGCCAGCAGTTCCCGCAGGGGTCCTATGAACACTGAAGCTTTCTTT	CASSSRRGPMNTEAFF
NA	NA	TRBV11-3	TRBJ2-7	TGTGCCAGCAGCTCCCGCCGCCTCTGGGGCTGGAGAGACCACGAGCAGTACTTC	CASSSRRLWGWRDHEQYF
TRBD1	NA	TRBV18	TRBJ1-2	TGTGCCAGCTCATCCCTGGACAGGATGAATGGCTACACCTTC	CASSSLDRMNGYTF